The 23 T cell receptor beta chains below come from one sample, sequenced in a study of blood T cell repertoires in COVID-19. Method: immunoSEQ multiplex PCR; TCRdb's copy keeps in-frame clones and lacks some. The repertoire holds approximately 240,000 clones, with about 83% as singletons. The sample was peripheral blood. The receptors originated from a woman younger than 45 with COVID-19, enrolled during active disease.

The chain couples TRBV23-1 to TRBJ2-7, with D perhaps matching TRBD2 (5 bases). TRBV23-1 is reported as an ORF; its role is uncertain. The CDR3 length is 13 residues. V lost 0 bases, J lost 3 bases, and 6 bases lay in between. CDR3 residues: CASSQSEGYEQYF. The CDR3 nucleotides read TGCGCCAGCAGTCAATCTGAGGGCTACGAGCAGTACTTC.

This clone was recorded a few times. This chain connects TRBV3-1 (or the pseudogene TRBV3-2) to TRBJ1-2; possible D gene TRBD1, 6 bases. Germline CDR1 LGHDT, CDR2 YNNKEL (reference sequence). CDR3 length: 15 amino acids. The V gene lost 1 base and the J gene lost 2 bases, with 11 bases spanning the gap. CDR3 sequence: CASSQAPGTNYGYTF. For the CDR3, the DNA is TGTGCCAGCAGCCAAGCCCCAGGGACAAACTATGGCTACACCTTC.

The chain joins TRBV6-5 to TRBJ2-7; 9 bases are shared with TRBD2. V shed 6 bases and J 2 bases; nucleotides not matched to a gene: 5. Germline loops: CDR1 MNHEY, CDR2 SVGAGI. CDR3 size: 14 residues. This CDR3 is CASSKGLATYEQYF. CDR3 sequence (DNA): TGTGCCAGCAGCAAAGGACTAGCGACCTACGAGCAGTACTTC.

This chain connects TRBV19 to TRBJ1-3; 7 nucleotides match TRBD1. This CDR3 spans 17 amino acids. Germline V gene data show CDR1 as LNHDA and CDR2 as SQIVND (reference sequence). The J segment lost 0 bases and the V segment lost 9 bases, leaving 14 bases of the junction unmatched. The CDR3 nucleotides read TGTGCCAGCGAACCTGGGACAGCACTTCACTCTGGAAACACCATATATTTT. Its protein product is CASEPGTALHSGNTIYF. The variable domain in full, with the rest retrieved from reference TRBV19 and TRBJ1-3, is DGGITQSPKYLFRKEGQNVTLSCEQNLNHDAMYWYRQDPGQGLRLIYYSQIVNDFQKGDIAEGYSVSREKKESFPLTVTSAQKNPTAFYLCASEPGTALHSGNTIYFGEGSWLTVV.

The DNA of the CDR3 is TGTGCCTGGACCACAGGGAACTCCTATAATTCACCCCTCCACTTT. This sequence encodes CAWTTGNSYNSPLHF. The genes are TRBV30 and TRBJ1-6, with D possibly TRBD1 on 6 matching bases. Germline CDR1 reads GTSNPN; CDR2 reads SVGIG (reference sequence). V gave up 4 bases and J gave up 0 bases, with 10 bases separating them. The CDR3 extends over 15 amino acids.

The table lists this clone with a few counts. The V call is TRBV6-5, the J call TRBJ2-3; D unclear. The CDR3 covers 14 residues. The V end lost 7 bases, the J end lost 1 base, and 12 bases lay between the germline ends. In germline, CDR1 is MNHEY, CDR2 SVGAGI. The chain's CDR3 is CASTFRVGTDTQYF. CDR3 sequence (DNA): TGTGCCAGCACCTTCCGAGTTGGCACAGATACGCAGTATTTT.

This clone was recorded once. The sample contains more than one DNA sequence encoding this CDR3. This chain links TRBV20-1 with TRBJ1-2, with D uncertain. The V end lost 0 bases, the J end lost 5 bases, and 4 bases lay between the germline ends. Germline V CDR1 and CDR2: DFQATT, SNEGSKA (reference sequence). This CDR3 has 11 residues. CDR3 loop: CSARDSYGYTF. CDR3 coding DNA: TGCAGTGCTAGAGATTCGTATGGCTACACCTTC.

The chain carries TRBV19 and TRBJ1-5; no clear D. The CDR3 extends over 13 amino acids. V was trimmed by 2 bases and J by 7 bases, leaving 9 bases between them. Germline CDR1 reads LNHDA; CDR2 reads SQIVND (reference sequence). The CDR3 DNA is TGTGCCAGTAGTATAACCGCCAGGCAGCCCCAGCATTTT. This translates into CASSITARQPQHF.

Turning to this clone: This same CDR3 is encoded by further DNA sequences in the sample. The rearrangement links TRBV7-3 to TRBJ1-6; D is undetermined. The CDR3 extends over 15 amino acids. Germline V CDR1 and CDR2: SGHTA, FQGTGA. V gave up 1 base and J gave up 7 bases, with 11 bases separating them. The CDR3 coding sequence is TGTGCCAGCAGCTTAAATCCGGGTGGGAATTCACCCCTCCACTTT. It is translated as CASSLNPGGNSPLHF.

The chain uses TRBV2 and TRBJ1-6, with TRBD1 matching 7 bases. Unmatched junction bases numbered 8, after V lost 2 bases and J lost 7 bases. The CDR3 totals 16 residues. CDR1 SNHLY and CDR2 FYNNEI come from the germline V gene. This chain's CDR3 is CASSEIAAGGNSPLHF. Here the CDR3 DNA reads TGTGCCAGCAGTGAAATTGCGGCAGGGGGAAATTCACCCCTCCACTTT.

This clone was detected a few times. The V and J genes are TRBV9 and TRBJ2-7; a weak D match, TRBD1 (5 bases). V lost 0 bases to trimming and J lost 5 bases, with 15 bases between them. CDR3 size: 15 residues. In germline, CDR1 is SGDLS, CDR2 YYNGEE. DNA of the CDR3: TGTGCCAGCAGCGTAGGAGGCGACAGCACCCACGAGCAGTACTTC. Amino acid sequence: CASSVGGDSTHEQYF.

The V call is TRBV5-1, the J call TRBJ2-2; TRBD2 matches 8 bases. Trimming at V came to 8 bases and at J to 3 bases, leaving 9 bases not matched to a gene. Germline CDR1 is SGHRS and CDR2 is YFSETQ. This CDR3 is 15 amino acids long. DNA for the CDR3: TGCGCCAGGGTCCGGGGGGGCCGACACACCGGGGAGCTGTTTTTT. Its protein product is CARVRGGRHTGELFF.

The chain recombines TRBV19 with TRBJ1-4; 8 nucleotides align to TRBD1. Per the germline V gene, CDR1 is LNHDA and CDR2 is SQIVND (reference sequence). This CDR3 is built from 17 residues. The trim removed 3 bases at V and 1 base at J, leaving 7 bases unmatched. The CDR3 coding sequence is TGTGCCAGTAGTATGGCAACAGGGGGTAGAACTAATGAAAAACTGTTTTTT. Translating it yields CASSMATGGRTNEKLFF.

This chain joins TRBV5-1 and TRBJ2-1; maybe TRBD1 (6 bases). Germline CDR1 and CDR2: SGHRS and YFSETQ. V lost 2 bases and J lost 7, with 10 bases in between. The CDR3 has 13 residues. The CDR3 DNA reads as TGCGCCAGCAGCTTACTACAGGGAAATGAGCAGTTCTTC. Translated, it gives CASSLLQGNEQFF.

This chain joins TRBV20-1 and TRBJ2-1; D gene ambiguous. Germline V CDR1 and CDR2: DFQATT, SNEGSKA (reference sequence). The CDR3 spans 11 residues. Trimming shortened V by 1 base and J by 9 bases, and 7 bases separated the two germline ends. The CDR3 DNA reads as TGCAGTGCTAGAGGGCGGCGTGAGCAGTTCTTC. This codes for CSARGRREQFF.

J is TRBJ2-2 and V is TRBV9, with D possibly TRBD2 on 7 matching bases. This CDR3 region has 15 residues. Germline CDR1 SGDLS, CDR2 YYNGEE. V shed 4 bases and J shed 1 base, with 11 bases lying between them. DNA for the CDR3: TGTGCCAGCAGCTCGGGGGGCCAGAACACCGGGGAGCTGTTTTTT. Translation gives CASSSGGQNTGELFF.

V gene TRBV6-2 or TRBV6-3 combines with J gene TRBJ2-7; possibly TRBD2 for D (6 bases). CDR3 length: 14 residues. V lost 5 bases to trimming and J lost 0 bases, with 11 bases between them. CDR1 MNHEY and CDR2 SVGEGT come from the germline V gene. CDR3 amino acids: CASSKSGYSYEQYF. Here the CDR3 DNA reads TGTGCCAGCAGTAAGAGCGGGTACTCCTACGAGCAGTACTTC.

The chain employs TRBV9 and TRBJ1-2; D ambiguous. Germline-derived CDR1 and CDR2 are SGDLS and YYNGEE. The CDR3 is made up of 14 amino acids. V lost 0 bases and J 0 bases, leaving 6 bases between the germline ends. CDR3 coding DNA: TGTGCCAGCAGCGTAGGTCCCACTAACTATGGCTACACCTTC. Protein sequence: CASSVGPTNYGYTF. The complete variable domain, with remaining parts taken from reference TRBV9 and TRBJ1-2, reads DSGVTQTPKHLITATGQRVTLRCSPRSGDLSVYWYQQSLDQGLQFLIQYYNGEERAKGNILERFSAQQFPDLHSELNLSSLELGDSALYFCASSVGPTNYGYTFGSGTRLTVV.

The chain has TRBV5-1 and TRBJ1-1; TRBD1 might be the D (5 bases). The CDR3 consists of 15 residues. Germline V CDR1 and CDR2: SGHRS, YFSETQ. V was clipped by 0 bases and J by 4 bases, with 13 bases between them. This chain's CDR3 is CASSLGAGKTTEAFF. The CDR3 region has the DNA TGCGCCAGCAGCTTGGGGGCAGGGAAGACCACTGAAGCTTTCTTT.

The chain has TRBV7-2 and TRBJ2-3; 10 bases are a match to TRBD2. The germline gives CDR1 SGHTA, CDR2 FQGNSA. The CDR3 length is 15 residues. V lost 3 bases, J lost 6 bases, and 6 bases stayed unmatched. Written as DNA, the CDR3 is TGTGCCAGCAGCTTTACTAGCGGGGTGGGTGATACGCAGTATTTT. Amino acids: CASSFTSGVGDTQYF.

CDR3 in DNA: TGCGCCAGCTGCCTCCGGACAGGGGTTAGTGAAAAACTGTTTTTT. Translation: CASCLRTGVSEKLFF. This chain connects TRBV23-1 to TRBJ1-4, with 9 positions matching TRBD1. TRBV23-1 is an ORF; its function is uncertain. After removal of 8 bases from V and 7 bases from J, the junction contained 11 bases not matched to a gene. CDR3 length: 15 amino acids.

This chain joins TRBV6-5 and TRBJ1-3; no definite D call. V dropped 6 bases and J dropped 4 bases, with 10 bases sitting between them. CDR1 MNHEY and CDR2 SVGAGI come from the germline V gene. The CDR3 runs 13 residues. In DNA, the CDR3 is TGTGCCAGCAGCAGTCCCGGGGGAAACACCATATATTTT. Encoded protein: CASSSPGGNTIYF.

The chain uses TRBV7-2 and TRBJ2-3; 8 bases fit TRBD2. J was trimmed by 5 bases and V by 4 bases; bases with no gene match: 17. The CDR3 loop spans 18 amino acids. CDR1 and CDR2 from the germline V gene are SGHTA and FQGNSA. CDR3 sequence reads: CASSSRVGASGSGDTQYF. In DNA, the CDR3 is TGTGCCAGCAGCTCCCGCGTGGGAGCCAGCGGGAGTGGAGATACGCAGTATTTT.